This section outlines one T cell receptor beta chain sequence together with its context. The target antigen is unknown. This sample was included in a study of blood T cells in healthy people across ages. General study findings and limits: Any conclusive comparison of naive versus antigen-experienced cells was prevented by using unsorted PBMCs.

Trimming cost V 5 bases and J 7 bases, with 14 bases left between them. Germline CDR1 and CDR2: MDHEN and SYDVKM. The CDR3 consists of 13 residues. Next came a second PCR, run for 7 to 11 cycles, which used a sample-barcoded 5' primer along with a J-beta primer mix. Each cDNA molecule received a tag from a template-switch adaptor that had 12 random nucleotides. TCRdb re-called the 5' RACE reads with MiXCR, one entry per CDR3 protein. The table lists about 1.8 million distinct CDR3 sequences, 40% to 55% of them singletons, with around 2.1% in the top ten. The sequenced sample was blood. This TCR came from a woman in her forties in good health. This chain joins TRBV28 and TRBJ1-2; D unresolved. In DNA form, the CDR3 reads TGTGCCAGCAGTCCCCCTTCGGGGAGTGGCTACACCTTC. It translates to CASSPPSGSGYTF.